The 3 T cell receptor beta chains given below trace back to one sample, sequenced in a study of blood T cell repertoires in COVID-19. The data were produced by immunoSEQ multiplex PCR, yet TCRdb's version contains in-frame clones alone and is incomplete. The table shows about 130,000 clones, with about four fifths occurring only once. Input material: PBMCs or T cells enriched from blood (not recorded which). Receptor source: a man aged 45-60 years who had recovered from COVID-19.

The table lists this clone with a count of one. CDR3 DNA sequence: TGCGCCAGCAGCTTGGGGGACAGGGCAGATACGCAGTATTTT. Encoded protein: CASSLGDRADTQYF. The chain uses TRBV5-1 and TRBJ2-3; 9 positions agree with TRBD1. The CDR3 is made up of 14 amino acids. Trimming at V came to 0 bases and at J to 4 bases, leaving 0 bases not matched to a gene. Germline V gives CDR1 SGHRS, CDR2 YFSETQ.

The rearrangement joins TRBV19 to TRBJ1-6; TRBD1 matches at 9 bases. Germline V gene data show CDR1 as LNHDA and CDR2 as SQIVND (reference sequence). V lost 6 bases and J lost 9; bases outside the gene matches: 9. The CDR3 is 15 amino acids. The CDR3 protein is CASSPQGAQGSPLHF. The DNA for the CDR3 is TGTGCCAGTAGCCCACAGGGGGCACAAGGTTCACCCCTCCACTTT.

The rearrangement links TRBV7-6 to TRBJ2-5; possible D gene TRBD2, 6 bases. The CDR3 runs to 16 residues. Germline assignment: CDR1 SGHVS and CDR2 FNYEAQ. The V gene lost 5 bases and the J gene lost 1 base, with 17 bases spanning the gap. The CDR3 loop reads CASSELWAGTQETQYF. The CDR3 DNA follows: TGTGCCAGCAGCGAACTTTGGGCGGGGACCCAAGAGACCCAGTACTTC.